This T cell receptor (beta chain) was sequenced for a study of T cells after yellow fever vaccination. The CDR3 totals 14 residues. V dropped 3 bases and J dropped 5; count of bases not matched to a gene: 5. Using its own MiXCR run on the 5' RACE reads, TCRdb lists one record per CDR3 protein. The sample has some 340,000 distinct CDR3 sequences, approximately 11% seen once; the top ten hold over 3%. The TCR was taken from a man aged 18-30 years who received the YFV17D yellow fever vaccine. This chain connects TRBV12-3 or TRBV12-4 to TRBJ2-3, with 7 positions matching TRBD2. Here the sequenced sample was CD4+ T cells sorted from PBMCs, taken 45 days after the yellow fever booster vaccination. Here the CDR3 DNA reads TGTGCCAGCAGTTTTAGGCGGGGGTTAGATACGCAGTATTTT. Its translation is CASSFRRGLDTQYF.